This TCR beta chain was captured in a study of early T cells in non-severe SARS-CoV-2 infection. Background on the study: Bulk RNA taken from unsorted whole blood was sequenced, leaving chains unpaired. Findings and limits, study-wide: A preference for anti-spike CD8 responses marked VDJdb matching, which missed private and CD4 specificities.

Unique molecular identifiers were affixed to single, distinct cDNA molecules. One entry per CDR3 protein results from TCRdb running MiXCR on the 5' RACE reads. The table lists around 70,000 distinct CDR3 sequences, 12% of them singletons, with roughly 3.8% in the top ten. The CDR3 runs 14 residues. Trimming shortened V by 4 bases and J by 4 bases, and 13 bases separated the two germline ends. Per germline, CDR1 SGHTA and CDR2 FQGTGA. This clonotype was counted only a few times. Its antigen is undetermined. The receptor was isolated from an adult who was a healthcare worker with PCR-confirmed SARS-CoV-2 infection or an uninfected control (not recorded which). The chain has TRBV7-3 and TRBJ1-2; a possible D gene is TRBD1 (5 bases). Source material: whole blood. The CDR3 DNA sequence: TGTGCCAGCAGCTCCCTGGGGGGGAGCTATGGCTACACCTTC. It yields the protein CASSSLGGSYGYTF.